This T cell receptor (beta chain) was recovered during a study of neurological immune-mediated disorders (dated by TCRdb to the late 2010s). About the investigation overall: Of the approximately 35 multiple sclerosis patients, about 31 had relapsing-remitting MS and 3 had secondary progressive MS. The cohort included approximately 70 subjects: some 14 with HAM/TSP, about 34 with multiple sclerosis, and roughly 20 healthy controls. The 100 to 110 TCR-beta libraries covered PBMC samples along with longitudinal samples, technical triplicates, and paired sorted CD4+ and CD8+ T-cell subsets. Peripheral blood TCR-beta repertoires from HTLV-I-associated myelopathy (HAM/TSP) patients, multiple sclerosis patients and healthy controls were compared by UMI-based sequencing.

Study-wide findings and limitations: Expanded clones from different subjects shared no identical CDR3 amino acid sequences, which suggests that TCR-beta repertoires were private in all groups. TCR clonal expansion was greatest in HAM/TSP patients and smallest in MS patients, who ranked below even healthy controls. Phylogenetic analysis grouped repertoires from 18 of 34 MS patients into a cluster of related CDR3 sequences, suggesting a possible repertoire-level signature. No clinical or MRI features were associated with the MS cluster, and the authors said that larger cohorts are needed.

For unsorted PBMC libraries, 2 million PBMCs were used after storage in RNAlater at -80 degrees C until RNA extraction. The multiple sclerosis patients were enrolled in a US clinical protocol that used magnetic resonance imaging to evaluate disease progression. Peripheral blood was subjected to Ficoll-Hypaque density gradient centrifugation to isolate PBMCs, which were then cryopreserved in liquid nitrogen. This clonotype came up many times. Its recognized antigen is unknown. The record has no base qualities; no much larger clone is one base away. The V and J ends are trimmed by 1 base and 1 base, leaving 5 bases between them. Including the terminal cysteine and phenylalanine, the CDR3 comprises 14 residues. The read is trimmed to its CDR3 DNA, 42 bases read in frame from base 1. The germline V gene encodes CDR1 SGHRS and CDR2 YFSETQ. cDNA synthesis used template-switch 5'RACE with a primer carrying a 10-nucleotide random unique molecular identifier tagging each TCR transcript. Every sequencing run yielded over 170 million TCR-beta sequences covering 15-18 subjects. The RNeasy kit was used for extraction of total RNA. Using the KAPA Real-time Library Amplification kit, TCR-beta VDJ regions were amplified with primers for the TCR constant region and the 5'RACE anchor. A first PCR added sample indexes and Illumina adaptors, after which a second PCR increased the library yield. After Ampure bead purification, the TCR product of roughly 650 bp was size-selected on a 2% E-gel SizeSelection system. Before pooling, library quality was checked on a Bioanalyzer, concentration was measured with Qubit, and libraries were quantified with the Kapa Library Quantification kit. An Illumina HiSeq 2500 was used to sequence the libraries paired-end at 2 x 150 bp. To increase sequence diversity, roughly 24-32% phiX was spiked into each library pool. Per the authors' processing: The quality-filtered reads were processed with the UMI-based MiGEC pipeline, whose error correction step removed more than 85% of the raw TCR sequences. VDJ genes were aligned to IMGT germline references, and clonotypes were defined by unique CDR3 amino acid sequence plus V-J genes. Clonal expansion, Shannon diversity and CDR3 relatedness were evaluated with VDJtools (CalcPairwiseDistances, ClusterSamples), while phylogenetic trees were built in CLCbio workbench. A clone was classed as expanded if it had 8 or more unique UMIs, a cutoff based on coefficient-of-variation modelling across technical triplicates. TCRdb's own reprocessing of the public reads used fastp at Q25 and MiXCR and kept productive beta chains. Records with the same CDR3 protein are collapsed into one entry carrying the most frequent genes and DNA. These V and J calls are TCRdb output, not the study's own analysis. This sample comprises about 40,000 distinct CDR3 sequences, 2% to 3% of them detected only once. Approximately 2.3% of the sample belongs to the ten largest clones.

This sequence uses TRBV5-1 and TRBJ2-2, with the D gene too uncertain to name. The TCR comes from a man in his forties or fifties with multiple sclerosis. The sequencing sample was made of PBMCs. This receptor carries the CDR3 CASSLYENTGELFF. The DNA is as follows: TGCGCCAGCAGCTTGTATGAGAACACCGGGGAGCTGTTTTTT.